The present entry profiles one TCR beta chain with its context. What it recognizes is unknown. Trimming left V 4 bases short and J 7 bases short, with 8 bases between. This CDR3 contains 12 residues. Germline CDR1 reads MNHNS; CDR2 reads SASEGT. Profiled with immunoSEQ multiplex PCR; TCRdb holds only in-frame clones, not every one. The sample contains over 9,000 clones, approximately 88% of which appear only once. The diagnostic colonoscopy in ulcerative colitis patients preceded any immunosuppressive treatment. This sample stems from a study of pediatric ulcerative colitis. Study observations and caveats: Compared with controls, ulcerative colitis showed greater blood-rectum clone sharing.

The chain joins TRBV6-1 to TRBJ2-1; no definite D call. Input material: blood. This sequence was found in a girl aged 5-17 years with moderate ulcerative colitis. The CDR3 reads CASSGPSNEQFF. The CDR3 nucleotides read TGTGCCAGCAGTGGGCCCAGTAATGAGCAGTTCTTC.